These 3 T cell receptor beta chains share one sample of origin, sequenced in a study of shared clonotypes between healthy human individuals. TCRdb's copy holds only in-frame clones and misses some; the assay was immunoSEQ multiplex PCR. The repertoire holds approximately 92,000 clones, 68% seen once, with around half in the top ten. What was sequenced was memory CD8+ T cells sorted from blood. The subset is: CD45RO+ cells pooled with CCR7-negative TemRA cells. The receptors originated from a man under 40 in good health.

In its sample, this clone was seen many times. The chain combines TRBV7-7 with TRBJ2-3, with unresolved D. This CDR3 spans 13 amino acids. V was cut by 3 bases and J by 4 bases, with 8 bases left in between. The germline V gene encodes CDR1 SSHAT and CDR2 FNYEAQ (reference sequence). The CDR3 reads CASSFEAADTQYF. As DNA, the CDR3 is TGTGCCAGCAGCTTCGAAGCAGCAGATACGCAGTATTTT. The variable domain in full, completed from reference TRBV7-7 and TRBJ2-3, reads GAGVSQSPRYKVTKRGQDVTLRCDPISSHATLYWYQQALGQGPEFLTYFNYEAQPDKSGLPSDRFSAERPEGSISTLTIQRTEQRDSAMYRCASSFEAADTQYFGPGTRLTVL.

Ten or more counts support this clone. The same CDR3 can be traced to other DNA sequences in this sample. The rearrangement links TRBV7-9 to TRBJ2-7, with D possibly called TRBD1 or TRBD2 (5 bases each). Germline CDR1 reads SEHNR; CDR2 reads FQNEAQ (reference sequence). The CDR3 has 14 residues. V was shortened by 0 bases and J by 3 bases, with 9 bases between the two germline ends. CDR3 in amino acids: CASSLAGVHYEQYF. The CDR3 DNA follows: TGTGCCAGCAGCTTAGCGGGGGTGCACTACGAGCAGTACTTC.

This chain joins TRBV5-1 and TRBJ2-5; TRBD1 might be the D (6 bases). CDR1 is SGHRS, CDR2 YFSETQ, per germline. This CDR3 region has 15 residues. The V and J ends lost 4 bases and 2 bases respectively, with 15 bases between them. CDR3 sequence (DNA): TGCGCCAGCAGCCTTACAGGGAGTTGGCAAGAGACCCAGTACTTC. Its protein product is CASSLTGSWQETQYF. Drawing the rest from reference TRBV5-1 and TRBJ2-5, the complete variable domain is KAGVTQTPRYLIKTRGQQVTLSCSPISGHRSVSWYQQTPGQGLQFLFEYFSETQRNKGNFPGRFSGRQFSNSRSEMNVSTLELGDSALYLCASSLTGSWQETQYFGPGTRLLVL.